This T cell receptor (beta chain) was recorded in a study of shared clonotypes between healthy human individuals. Findings and limits, study-wide: Generally, estimated richness proved larger in naive subsets than it did in memory subsets. Some clonotypes were shared by all four sorted-subset donors, while others were not shared. The non-shared ones had lower generation probabilities than the shared ones.

Per the original methods: ImmunoSEQ supplied junction-only sequences lacking quality scores, so filtering was different. Assay: immunoSEQ multiplex PCR; the TCRdb copy retains only in-frame clones and omits some. V, J and clone size reflect that table, while D and trimming were determined from the DNA. The sample contains more than 2 million clones, 80% to 95% of which appear only once. Cells designated naive CD8 were CD45RO-negative and were positively selected for CCR7, with terminally differentiated effector memory CD45RA+ cells excluded. A note on this clone: Its antigen is not identified.

The receptor comes from a man aged 18 to 35 in good health. Some clones in this sample may be carry-over from other donors' samples. The sample comprised naive CD8+ T cells from PBMCs.

In DNA form, the CDR3 reads TGTGCCAGCAGCCAAGATGGGGTAGCCTCCAATGAGCAGTTCTTC. This gives the protein CASSQDGVASNEQFF. The chain has TRBV4-2 and TRBJ2-1; D not certain. CDR1 and CDR2 (germline): LGHNA, YNFKEQ. V lost 0 bases, J lost 6 bases, and 12 bases lay in between. The CDR3 consists of 15 residues.